The T cell receptor beta chain under discussion was sequenced for a study of cytomegalovirus exposure and HLA in healthy donors. The PCR ran on 60 Vbeta and 13 Jbeta primers. Libraries were prepared by immunoSEQ multiplex PCR; TCRdb keeps only in-frame clonotypes and omits some of them. The sample lists about 150,000 clones, approximately 9% occurring once. V was cut by 5 bases and J by 5 bases, with 14 bases left in between. Germline CDR1 SEHNR, CDR2 FQNEAQ (reference sequence). The CDR3 covers 14 residues. This receptor was identified in a male donor in good health and CMV-seronegative. This chain links TRBV7-9 with TRBJ2-3, with D maybe TRBD2 (6 bases). The material sequenced was PBMCs. The CDR3 region is CASSPIRGGDTQYF. As DNA, the CDR3 is TGTGCCAGCAGCCCAATTAGGGGAGGAGATACGCAGTATTTT.